These T cell receptor beta chains were read from a single sample in a study of T cells after yellow fever vaccination. TCRdb redid the calling of the 5' RACE reads with MiXCR, one entry per CDR3 protein. The table includes a few hundred thousand distinct CDR3 sequences, 7% to 10% detected once. The sample consisted of PBMCs, taken more than 40 days after the first yellow fever vaccination. These receptors came from a man between 18 and 35 years old who received the YFV17D yellow fever vaccine. Both conserved end residues are part of each CDR3. The order of the fields is clone size, V gene, J gene, D gene, CDR3 DNA, CDR3 protein. A D gene is named only where the DNA matches it firmly. Clone size appears in some rows only: once, few, many, or a class for an expanded clone.

NA,TRBV7-6,TRBJ2-1,TRBD1,TGTGCCAGCAGTTATCAGGGGGCGCGGTCCTTAGATGAGCAGTTCTTC,CASSYQGARSLDEQFF
few,TRBV12-3/TRBV12-4,TRBJ2-1,NA,TGTGCCAGCACCCTTGGCGGGGGCTGGTACAATGAGCAGTTCTTC,CASTLGGGWYNEQFF
many,TRBV4-3,TRBJ2-4,TRBD1,TGCGCCAGCAGCTCGCAATTTTCAGTCGGGACAGGGCAAAACATTCAGTACTTC,CASSSQFSVGTGQNIQYF
NA,TRBV5-1,TRBJ1-2,TRBD1,TGCGCCAGCAGCTTGGCCTACAGGGGGAGAGGCTACACCTTC,CASSLAYRGRGYTF
few,TRBV5-1,TRBJ1-4,NA,TGCGCCAGCAGCTCCGGGAGGGTTGATGAAAAACTGTTTTTT,CASSSGRVDEKLFF
few,TRBV7-2,TRBJ2-7,NA,TGTGCCAGCAGCCCAGACTGGGCCAACCGGGGGAACGAGCAGTACTTC,CASSPDWANRGNEQYF
few,TRBV6-5,TRBJ2-2,NA,TGTGCCAGCAGTTACGAGGAGACCGGGGAGCTGTTTTTT,CASSYEETGELFF
NA,TRBV12-3/TRBV12-4,TRBJ1-3,NA,TGTGCCAGCAGTCCCTCCCGGAACACCATATATTTT,CASSPSRNTIYF
NA,TRBV18,TRBJ1-4,TRBD1,TGTGCCAGCTCACTCGCCCAGACAGGGTTCGGTGAAAAACTGTTTTTT,CASSLAQTGFGEKLFF
many,TRBV20-1,TRBJ2-7,NA,TGCAGTGCTAGAGGTCGGATCTACGAGCAGTACTTC,CSARGRIYEQYF
NA,TRBV18,TRBJ1-4,NA,TGTGCCAGCTCACCCGGTGTAGGGGATGAAAAACTGTTTTTT,CASSPGVGDEKLFF
NA,TRBV7-3,TRBJ2-1,NA,TGTGCCAGCAGCCCCGGGGGTGGGGGAGATTACAATGAGCAGTTCTTC,CASSPGGGGDYNEQFF
few,TRBV4-1,TRBJ1-5,NA,TGCGCCAGCAGCTGGGGACCCCCTAATCAGCCCCAGCATTTT,CASSWGPPNQPQHF
NA,TRBV6-2/TRBV6-3,TRBJ2-7,TRBD2,TGTGCCAGCAGTTTTCTAGCGGGGGCCTTCTACGAGCAGTACTTC,CASSFLAGAFYEQYF
many,TRBV9,TRBJ2-3,NA,TGTGCCAGCAGCATGTATTCGGACACAGATACGCAGTATTTT,CASSMYSDTDTQYF
NA,TRBV21-1,TRBJ1-2,NA,TGTGCCAGGAGCAAAGTACCGGGACAGTCGAAACAGGGCTACACCTTC,CARSKVPGQSKQGYTF
many,TRBV7-3,TRBJ1-1,NA,TGTGCCAGCAGCTTACAGGGCAGCATGAACACTGAAGCTTTCTTT,CASSLQGSMNTEAFF
few,TRBV3-1,TRBJ1-2,TRBD1,TGTGCCAGCAGCCAACACGACAGGGAGGTTGGCTACACCTTC,CASSQHDREVGYTF
few,TRBV18,TRBJ1-5,TRBD1,TGTGCCAGCTCACGGGGGACAGGGGGAGGTCAGCCCCAGCATTTT,CASSRGTGGGQPQHF
NA,TRBV4-3,TRBJ2-7,TRBD2,TGCGCCAGCAGCCAATTCTCCGGGGGGTCTGAGGACGAGCAGTACTTC,CASSQFSGGSEDEQYF